Listed below are T cell receptor beta chains from one sample, sequenced in a study of control samples from healthy donors and cancer patients. Using immunoSEQ multiplex PCR, the repertoire was profiled, and TCRdb retains in-frame clones only, with some absent. This sample yields around 130,000 clones, of which 70% to 90% are seen a single time; about 3.4% belongs to the top ten. Sequenced: blood. Every receptor here comes from a man aged 45-65 years in good health. The CDR3 runs from the conserved cysteine through the conserved F or W. A D gene is named only where the DNA matches it firmly. Not all rows give a size; the values are once, few, many and, for expanded clones, a class.

J,size,D,V,CDR3,DNA
TRBJ1-1,.,TRBD1,TRBV6-5,CASRYDGQGDREAFF,TGTGCCAGCAGATATGACGGACAGGGAGACAGGGAAGCTTTCTTT
TRBJ2-2,.,TRBD2,TRBV10-2,CASSESGVNTGELFF,TGCGCCAGCAGTGAGAGCGGGGTGAACACCGGGGAGCTGTTTTTT
TRBJ1-1,once,.,TRBV3-1/TRBV3-2,CASRSRAANTEAFF,TGTGCCAGCAGATCCAGGGCAGCGAACACTGAAGCTTTCTTT
TRBJ2-6,once,.,TRBV19,CASMRWQGSSGANVLTF,TGTGCCAGTATGCGGTGGCAGGGGAGTTCTGGGGCCAACGTCCTGACTTTC
TRBJ1-1,.,.,TRBV18,CASSRGLATEAFF,TGTGCCAGCTCACGAGGTTTAGCCACTGAAGCTTTCTTT
TRBJ2-7,.,.,TRBV7-8,CASSHGSLVGHEQYF,TGTGCCAGCAGCCATGGGTCGTTGGTGGGGCACGAGCAGTACTTC
TRBJ1-6,.,.,TRBV5-1,CASSLRPRAESYNSPLHF,TGCGCCAGCAGCCTACGGCCCAGGGCGGAATCCTATAATTCACCCCTCCACTTT
TRBJ1-2,.,.,TRBV2,CASSDGPGYGYTF,TGTGCCAGCAGCGACGGTCCAGGCTATGGCTACACCTTC
TRBJ2-7,.,.,TRBV15,CATRLDVNAAYEQYF,TGTGCCACCAGGTTGGACGTCAACGCCGCCTACGAGCAGTACTTC
TRBJ1-1,.,.,TRBV6-1,CASSGTEWGFRNEAFF,TGTGCCAGCAGTGGAACAGAATGGGGGTTTCGAAATGAAGCTTTCTTT
TRBJ1-1,.,TRBD1,TRBV10-3,CAIKQGEETEAFF,TGTGCCATCAAACAGGGGGAAGAGACTGAAGCTTTCTTT
TRBJ2-5,.,.,TRBV9,CASSVESGAYQETQYF,TGTGCCAGCAGCGTAGAGTCGGGGGCATACCAAGAGACCCAGTACTTC
TRBJ2-7,.,.,TRBV28,CASSLTPSYEQYF,TGTGCCAGCAGTCTGACTCCTTCCTACGAGCAGTACTTC
TRBJ2-7,.,TRBD1,TRBV5-1,CASSFPGTGSYEQYF,TGCGCCAGCAGCTTTCCCGGGACAGGTTCCTACGAGCAGTACTTC
TRBJ1-4,.,.,TRBV11-2,CASSLVVDRGATNEKLFF,TGTGCCAGCAGCTTAGTTGTCGATAGAGGGGCTACGAATGAAAAACTGTTTTTT
TRBJ2-2,.,.,TRBV28,CATLLWITGELFF,TGTGCCACCCTCCTGTGGATCACCGGGGAGCTGTTTTTT
TRBJ1-1,.,.,TRBV12-3/TRBV12-4,CASYWGMNTEAFF,TGTGCCAGCTATTGGGGGATGAACACTGAAGCTTTCTTT
TRBJ2-2,.,.,TRBV18,CASSPARGDTGELFF,TGTGCCAGCTCACCGGCCAGGGGAGACACCGGGGAGCTGTTTTTT
TRBJ1-2,.,TRBD1,TRBV5-4,CASSGGQKLYGYTF,TGTGCCAGCAGCGGGGGACAGAAGCTCTATGGCTACACCTTC
TRBJ1-1,.,TRBD1,TRBV5-1,CASSLEDRTEAFF,TGCGCCAGCAGCTTGGAGGACAGGACGGAAGCTTTCTTT
TRBJ1-1,.,.,TRBV10-3,CAINWGMNTEAFF,TGTGCCATCAATTGGGGGATGAACACTGAAGCTTTCTTT
TRBJ2-1,.,TRBD2,TRBV4-2,CASSLGAGPRNEQFF,TGTGCCAGCAGCCTCGGAGCGGGGCCTCGCAATGAGCAGTTCTTC
TRBJ2-1,.,.,TRBV6-4,CASSDRDEKINEQFF,TGTGCCAGCAGTGACAGGGATGAGAAAATCAATGAGCAGTTCTTC
TRBJ1-1,.,.,TRBV7-3,CASSLQALNTEAFF,TGTGCCAGCAGTCTACAGGCTCTGAACACTGAAGCTTTCTTT
TRBJ1-1,.,TRBD1,TRBV24-1,CATSDLGTGDLNTEAFF,TGTGCCACCAGTGATTTAGGGACAGGGGACTTGAACACTGAAGCTTTCTTT
TRBJ1-2,.,.,TRBV19,CASSHRTDYGYTF,TGTGCCAGTAGTCACCGGACAGACTATGGCTACACCTTC
TRBJ1-1,.,TRBD1,TRBV27,CASSALTGALRNTEAFF,TGTGCCAGCAGTGCACTGACAGGGGCCTTAAGGAACACTGAAGCTTTCTTT
TRBJ2-7,.,TRBD1,TRBV27,CASSLMGQGLGEQYF,TGTGCCAGCAGTTTAATGGGACAGGGTCTGGGCGAGCAGTACTTC
TRBJ2-7,.,.,TRBV3-1/TRBV3-2,CASSHEGRKSSYEQYF,TGTGCCAGCAGCCACGAAGGACGGAAGAGCTCCTACGAGCAGTACTTC
TRBJ2-7,.,TRBD1,TRBV19,CASTSDPGTGKHEQYF,TGTGCCAGTACCTCAGACCCCGGGACAGGGAAGCACGAGCAGTACTTC
TRBJ2-7,.,.,TRBV6-5,CASSSSGAESYEQYF,TGTGCCAGCAGTTCCTCAGGGGCAGAATCTTACGAGCAGTACTTC
TRBJ1-1,.,TRBD1,TRBV2,CASSLGQGLSKYEAEAFF,TGTGCCAGCAGTCTAGGACAGGGCCTCTCTAAGTATGAAGCAGAAGCTTTCTTT
TRBJ1-2,.,.,TRBV3-1/TRBV3-2,CASSLPGANYGYTF,TGTGCCAGCAGCCTTCCAGGGGCTAACTATGGCTACACCTTC
TRBJ2-3,.,.,TRBV13,CASSLAETGYTDTQYF,TGTGCCAGCAGCCTCGCAGAAACCGGGTACACAGATACGCAGTATTTT
TRBJ2-7,once,.,TRBV2,CASRADNHEQYF,TGTGCCAGCAGGGCCGATAACCACGAGCAGTACTTC
TRBJ1-2,.,.,TRBV3-1/TRBV3-2,CASSQDHTGRAYGYTF,TGTGCCAGCAGCCAAGATCATACAGGTCGGGCCTATGGCTACACCTTC
TRBJ1-5,.,TRBD1,TRBV2,CASKKDRGDQPQHF,TGTGCCAGCAAGAAGGACAGGGGGGATCAGCCCCAGCATTTT
TRBJ1-3,.,.,TRBV5-7,CASSATYGNTIYF,TGTGCCAGCAGCGCGACCTATGGAAACACCATATATTTT
TRBJ2-7,once,TRBD1,TRBV28,CASTAGQGSSYEQYF,TGTGCCAGCACCGCGGGACAGGGGAGCTCCTACGAGCAGTACTTC